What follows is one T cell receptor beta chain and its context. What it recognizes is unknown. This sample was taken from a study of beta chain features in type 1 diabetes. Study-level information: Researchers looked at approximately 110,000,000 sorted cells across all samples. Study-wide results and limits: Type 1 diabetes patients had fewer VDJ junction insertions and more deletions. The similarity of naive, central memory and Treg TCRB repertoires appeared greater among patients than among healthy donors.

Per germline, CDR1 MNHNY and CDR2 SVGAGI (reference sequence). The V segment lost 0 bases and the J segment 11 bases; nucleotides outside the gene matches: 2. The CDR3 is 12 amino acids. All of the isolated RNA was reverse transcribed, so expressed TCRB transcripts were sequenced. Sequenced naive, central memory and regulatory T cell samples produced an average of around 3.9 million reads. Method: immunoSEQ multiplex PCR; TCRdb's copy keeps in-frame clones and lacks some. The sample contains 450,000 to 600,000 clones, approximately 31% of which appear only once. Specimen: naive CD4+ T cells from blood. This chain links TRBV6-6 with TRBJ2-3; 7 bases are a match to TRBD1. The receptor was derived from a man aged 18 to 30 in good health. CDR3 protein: CASSYSQGLQYF. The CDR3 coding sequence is TGTGCCAGCAGTTACTCACAGGGGTTGCAGTATTTT.